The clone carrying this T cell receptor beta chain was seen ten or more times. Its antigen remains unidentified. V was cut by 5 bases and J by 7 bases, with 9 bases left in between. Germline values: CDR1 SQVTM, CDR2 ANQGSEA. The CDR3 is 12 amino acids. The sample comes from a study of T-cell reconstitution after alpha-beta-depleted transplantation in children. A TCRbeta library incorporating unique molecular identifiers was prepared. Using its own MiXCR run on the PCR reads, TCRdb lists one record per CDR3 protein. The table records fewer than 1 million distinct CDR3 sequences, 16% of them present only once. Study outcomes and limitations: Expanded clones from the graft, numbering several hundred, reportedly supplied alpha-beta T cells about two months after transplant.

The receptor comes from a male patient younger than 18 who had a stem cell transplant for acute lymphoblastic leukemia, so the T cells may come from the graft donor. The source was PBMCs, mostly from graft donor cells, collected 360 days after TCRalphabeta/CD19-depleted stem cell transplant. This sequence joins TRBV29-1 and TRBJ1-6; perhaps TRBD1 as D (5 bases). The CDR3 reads CSVRDGNSPLHF. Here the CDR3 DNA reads TGCAGCGTTAGGGACGGCAATTCACCCCTCCACTTT.